Listed here are 29 T cell receptor beta chains from one sample, sequenced in a study of blood T cell repertoires in COVID-19. TCRdb's table, derived via immunoSEQ multiplex PCR, lists solely in-frame clones and lacks some. The table lists about 210,000 clones, 88% of them singletons. The sample was peripheral blood. These receptor sequences come from a man younger than 35 with active or convalescent COVID-19.

The chain recombines TRBV18 with TRBJ1-3; no clear D. CDR3 length: 14 amino acids. Germline V gene sequence: CDR1 KGHSH, CDR2 LQKENI. The V gene lost 3 bases and the J gene lost 1 base, with 7 bases spanning the gap. CDR3 loop: CASSPERSGNTIYF. CDR3 in DNA: TGTGCCAGCTCACCGGAGAGGTCTGGAAACACCATATATTTT.

The chain recombines TRBV13 with TRBJ2-7; 11 bases are shared with TRBD2. This CDR3 has 14 residues. With 0 bases clipped from V and 6 bases from J, the junction kept 1 base outside the gene matches. Germline CDR1 reads PRHDT; CDR2 reads FYEKMQ (reference sequence). The CDR3 nucleotides are TGTGCCAGCAGCTTAGGACTAGCGGGAGCCGAGCAGTACTTC. This encodes CASSLGLAGAEQYF.

V is TRBV2 and J is TRBJ2-5; no clear D. The germline V gene encodes CDR1 SNHLY and CDR2 FYNNEI. V gave up 1 base and J gave up 3 bases, with 6 bases separating them. The CDR3 covers 13 residues. CDR3 coding DNA: TGTGCCAGCAGTGAAGAGCAAAAAGAGACCCAGTACTTC. This codes for CASSEEQKETQYF. The entire variable domain, with the rest obtained from reference TRBV2 and TRBJ2-5, is as follows: EPEVTQTPSHQVTQMGQEVILRCVPISNHLYFYWYRQILGQKVEFLVSFYNNEISEKSEIFDDQFSVERPDGSNFTLKIRSTKLEDSAMYFCASSEEQKETQYFGPGTRLLVL.

The sample holds one count of this clone. CDR3 amino acids: CASSPRRIGTGENTEAFF. CDR3 nucleotide sequence: TGTGCCAGCAGCCCGCGACGAATAGGGACAGGAGAAAACACTGAAGCTTTCTTT. This chain connects TRBV7-9 to TRBJ1-1; 8 nucleotides align to TRBD1. From germline, CDR1 is SEHNR and CDR2 FQNEAQ (reference sequence). V shed 5 bases and J 2 bases; nucleotides not matched to a gene: 16. CDR3 size: 18 residues.

The V and J genes are TRBV10-3 and TRBJ2-3; 16 bases line up with TRBD2. Per the germline V gene, CDR1 is ENHRY and CDR2 is SYGVKD. The junction had 15 bases not matched to a gene; V was cut back by 8 bases and J by 4 bases. The CDR3 spans 19 residues. CDR3 DNA sequence: TGTGCCATCTATGCCGGGACTAGCGGGAGGGATGGTAAAGCAGATACGCAGTATTTT. Translated, it gives CAIYAGTSGRDGKADTQYF.

For the CDR3, the DNA is TGTGCCAGCATAGGGGACAGGACGGACAGAGAGGGCTACACCTTC. Amino acids: CASIGDRTDREGYTF. The chain recombines TRBV6-5 with TRBJ1-2, with 8 positions matching TRBD1. This CDR3 comprises 15 residues. The V gene end was trimmed by 7 bases and the J gene end by 8 bases; junction bases not matched to a gene: 15. Per germline, CDR1 MNHEY and CDR2 SVGAGI.

V usage is TRBV5-3 and J usage is TRBJ2-1, with D possibly TRBD2 on 5 matching bases. TRBV5-3 is designated an ORF whose function remains uncertain. CDR3 length: 18 amino acids. The V end lost 0 bases, the J end lost 0 bases, and 16 bases lay between the germline ends. This CDR3 reads CARSLGEKRPYSYNEQFF. CDR3 DNA: TGTGCCAGAAGCTTGGGTGAGAAGCGGCCCTACTCCTACAATGAGCAGTTCTTC.

The rearrangement links TRBV25-1 to TRBJ2-1; weak D call: TRBD1 (5 bases). V was cut by 8 bases and J by 7 bases, with 12 bases left in between. CDR1 and CDR2 from the germline V gene are MGHDK and SYGVNS. This CDR3 has 12 amino acids. The CDR3 DNA is TGTGCCAGCTCTGAGAAGGGGAATGAGCAGTTCTTC. Encoded protein: CASSEKGNEQFF.

The chain has TRBV30 and TRBJ1-2, with TRBD1 matching over 10 bases. The J segment lost 4 bases and the V segment lost 1 base, leaving 6 bases of the junction unmatched. The V gene's germline CDR1 is GTSNPN and CDR2 SVGIG (reference sequence). The length of the CDR3 is 15 residues. CDR3 sequence: CAWSATGGYAYGYTF. The CDR3 bases are TGTGCCTGGAGTGCGACAGGGGGCTACGCCTATGGCTACACCTTC.

In its sample, this clone was seen once. In nucleotides, the CDR3 is TGTGCCAGCAGCTTAGACTCTGGAATTGCGGGGGTTTACAATGAGCAGTTCTTC. Amino acids: CASSLDSGIAGVYNEQFF. The chain links TRBV7-2 to TRBJ2-1; 7 bases line up with TRBD2. Germline CDR1 and CDR2: SGHTA and FQGNSA. There are 18 residues in the CDR3. Germline trimming cut 1 base from V and 4 bases from J; bases unmatched to any gene: 13.

V is TRBV5-1 and J is TRBJ1-1; 9 bases fit TRBD1. This CDR3 contains 14 residues. The V segment lost 6 bases and the J segment 6 bases; nucleotides outside the gene matches: 9. Germline values: CDR1 SGHRS, CDR2 YFSETQ. The CDR3, as DNA: TGCGCCAGCACTAAAACAGGGGGCTTGGCTGAAGCTTTCTTT. Translating gives CASTKTGGLAEAFF.

This chain joins TRBV2 and TRBJ1-2, with 10 positions matching TRBD1. Germline CDR1 SNHLY, CDR2 FYNNEI. The CDR3 runs 12 residues. V lost 6 bases, J lost 8 bases, and 3 bases stayed unmatched. The CDR3 region has the DNA TGTGCCAGCAGAGGACAGGGGGGGGGCTACACCTTC. Translating it yields CASRGQGGGYTF. Variable domain in full (rest from reference TRBV2 and TRBJ1-2): EPEVTQTPSHQVTQMGQEVILRCVPISNHLYFYWYRQILGQKVEFLVSFYNNEISEKSEIFDDQFSVERPDGSNFTLKIRSTKLEDSAMYFCASRGQGGGYTFGSGTRLTVV.

This chain connects TRBV18 to TRBJ2-7; D possibly corresponds to TRBD2 (6 bases). Germline V gene sequence: CDR1 KGHSH, CDR2 LQKENI. The ends were cut back, 3 bases at V and 5 bases at J, with 11 bases in the middle. The CDR3 is made up of 13 amino acids. The CDR3 DNA sequence: TGTGCCAGCTCACCGGGACTGCGGAACGAGCAGTACTTC. Amino acid sequence: CASSPGLRNEQYF.

This clone was observed a handful of times. The V call is TRBV27, the J call TRBJ1-1; tentative D call: TRBD1 (6 bases). Germline V gene data show CDR1 as MNHEY and CDR2 as SMNVEV (reference sequence). The V gene lost 4 bases and the J gene lost 0 bases, with 15 bases spanning the gap. The CDR3 sequence is 16 residues long. The CDR3 region is CASSSSSRGVNTEAFF. The CDR3 coding sequence is TGTGCCAGCAGTTCCTCCTCCAGGGGAGTGAACACTGAAGCTTTCTTT.

The chain recombines TRBV25-1 with TRBJ1-6, with TRBD1 matching 10 bases. Germline V CDR1 and CDR2: MGHDK, SYGVNS. The ends lost 7 bases at V and 7 bases at J; junction bases unmatched: 1. The CDR3 has 13 residues. DNA of the CDR3: TGTGCCAGCAAGGGACAGGGGAATTCACCCCTCCACTTT. As protein: CASKGQGNSPLHF.

The genes are TRBV2 and TRBJ1-2; D gene unclear. The CDR3 is 13 amino acids. The germline V and J ends were trimmed by 6 bases and 6 bases, with 14 bases remaining between them. The germline gives CDR1 SNHLY, CDR2 FYNNEI. The CDR3 loop reads CASRTQTSNGYTF. The CDR3 region has the DNA TGTGCCAGCAGAACACAGACAAGCAATGGCTACACCTTC.

V gene TRBV7-2 combines with J gene TRBJ1-5; D not resolved. The CDR3 covers 14 residues. V shed 5 bases and J shed 0 bases, with 8 bases lying between them. CDR1 and CDR2 from the germline V gene are SGHTA and FQGNSA. CDR3 sequence: CASSADYSNQPQHF. The DNA of the CDR3 is TGTGCCAGCAGCGCAGATTATAGCAATCAGCCCCAGCATTTT. Supplemented by reference TRBV7-2 and TRBJ1-5, the full variable domain reads GAGVSQSPSNKVTEKGKDVELRCDPISGHTALYWYRQSLGQGLEFLIYFQGNSAPDKSGLPSDRFSAERTGGSVSTLTIQRTQQEDSAVYLCASSADYSNQPQHFGDGTRLSIL.

The V and J genes are TRBV7-2 and TRBJ2-3, with 8 nucleotides matching TRBD2. V lost 5 bases to trimming and J lost 6 bases; unmatched junction nucleotides: 10. The CDR3 has 15 residues. Germline assignment: CDR1 SGHTA and CDR2 FQGNSA. The CDR3 bases are TGTGCCAGCAGCCCCCGTGAGGGACTAGAGGATACGCAGTATTTT. Translated, it gives CASSPREGLEDTQYF.

The CDR3 DNA reads TGTGCCAGCAGCTCGCTTTACCCGGGAAGGAACACCGGGGAGCTGTTTTTT. Protein: CASSSLYPGRNTGELFF. The genes are TRBV7-8 and TRBJ2-2, with D perhaps TRBD2 (5 bases). CDR3 length: 17 residues. The germline gives CDR1 SGHVS, CDR2 FQNEAQ. V shed 4 bases and J shed 1 base, with 16 bases lying between them.

This clone was counted once. The rearrangement links TRBV10-3 to TRBJ1-2; no firm D call. CDR1 and CDR2 (germline): ENHRY, SYGVKD. The CDR3 is made up of 15 amino acids. The V and J ends lost 3 bases and 1 base respectively, with 12 bases between them. The CDR3, as DNA: TGTGCCATCAGTGATAGTTTAGATATTAACTATGGCTACACCTTC. It codes for CAISDSLDINYGYTF.

The chain carries TRBV27 and TRBJ2-7; possible D gene TRBD1, 6 bases. V lost 3 bases and J 7 bases, leaving 13 bases between the germline ends. The CDR3 is made up of 13 amino acids. Germline CDR1 MNHEY, CDR2 SMNVEV (reference sequence). CDR3 DNA sequence: TGTGCCAGCAGTTTCGCAGGGGCGGAGGAGCAGTACTTC. It is translated as CASSFAGAEEQYF.

V and J are TRBV7-2 and TRBJ2-1; 8 bases match TRBD2. CDR3 length: 16 amino acids. The germline V gene has CDR1 SGHTA and CDR2 FQGNSA. V dropped 5 bases and J dropped 7; count of bases not matched to a gene: 13. In DNA form, the CDR3 reads TGTGCCAGCAGCCCGGGGGGATTAGCGGGAAGGAATGAGCAGTTCTTC. As protein: CASSPGGLAGRNEQFF. Full variable domain (outside the CDR3, taken from reference TRBV7-2 and TRBJ2-1): GAGVSQSPSNKVTEKGKDVELRCDPISGHTALYWYRQSLGQGLEFLIYFQGNSAPDKSGLPSDRFSAERTGGSVSTLTIQRTQQEDSAVYLCASSPGGLAGRNEQFFGPGTRLTVL.

The rearrangement uses TRBV7-8 and TRBJ1-2, with 9 bases matching TRBD1. CDR1 is SGHVS, CDR2 FQNEAQ, per germline. Trimming at V came to 7 bases and at J to 4 bases, leaving 16 bases not matched to a gene. This CDR3 region has 17 residues. The CDR3 reads CASTLDRDRDVGYGYTF. CDR3 sequence (DNA): TGTGCCAGCACCCTAGACCGGGACAGGGATGTTGGCTATGGCTACACCTTC.

The chain links TRBV30 to TRBJ2-2, with D hard to call. Germline V gene lookup returns CDR1 GTSNPN and CDR2 SVGIG (reference sequence). The length of the CDR3 is 13 residues. The ends were cut back, 2 bases at V and 5 bases at J, with 9 bases in the middle. The CDR3 coding sequence is TGTGCCTGGAGTTTACGGAGTACCGGGGAGCTGTTTTTT. Its translation: CAWSLRSTGELFF.

DNA for the CDR3: TGTGCCAGCAGCTTGAGGCTAGCGGGAGCGTCGAAGTTCTTC. This gives the protein CASSLRLAGASKFF. The chain carries TRBV5-8 and TRBJ2-1; 10 bases agree with TRBD2. The CDR3 has 14 amino acids. V lost 1 base to trimming and J lost 14 bases; unmatched junction nucleotides: 9. The germline V gene has CDR1 SGHTS and CDR2 YDEGEE.

This chain joins TRBV18 and TRBJ1-5, with 7 nucleotides matching TRBD1. The junction had 7 bases not matched to a gene; V was cut back by 3 bases and J by 11 bases. This CDR3 has 13 residues. CDR1 and CDR2 from the germline V gene are KGHSH and LQKENI. CDR3 DNA: TGTGCCAGCTCACCGTCCCGGGACAGTTCCCAGCATTTT. Residues: CASSPSRDSSQHF.

This clone has just a few counts. J is TRBJ2-7 and V is TRBV7-2, with a tentative D call TRBD2 (5 bases). In germline, CDR1 is SGHTA, CDR2 FQGNSA. The CDR3 is 14 amino acids. The V end lost 4 bases, the J end lost 0 bases, and 10 bases lay between the germline ends. CDR3 sequence (DNA): TGTGCCAGCAGCTCCCAGGCGGGCTCCTACGAGCAGTACTTC. It is translated as CASSSQAGSYEQYF.

The chain links TRBV19 to TRBJ2-3, with 8 bases aligning to TRBD2. The CDR3 has 17 residues. CDR1 is LNHDA and CDR2 is SQIVND in the germline V gene (reference sequence). With V trimmed by 3 bases and J by 9 bases, 17 bases remained unmatched. CDR3 DNA sequence: TGTGCCAGTAGTATTCATAGTTCAGCGGGAGTAAGAGGAACGCAGTATTTT. It translates to CASSIHSSAGVRGTQYF.

The chain combines TRBV12-3 or TRBV12-4 with TRBJ2-5; 8 bases agree with TRBD2. V shed 5 bases, J shed 8 bases, and the junction held 7 bases outside the gene matches. This CDR3 has 13 residues. This CDR3 is CASSGGGLETQYF. CDR3 sequence (DNA): TGTGCCAGCAGTGGGGGGGGACTAGAAACCCAGTACTTC.